This TCR beta chain was identified during a study of cytomegalovirus exposure and HLA in healthy donors. A note on this clone: As yet, its antigen is unknown.

Study findings and constraints: Analysis was carried out at a later point, and it linked a missense DCLRE1C variant to TCR beta V- and J-gene trimming. Sequence variants that were highly shared formed a cluster that was likely a sequencing artifact. Productive rates of about 87% or about 30% were seen for most TCR beta V segments in an earlier analysis.

Germline V gene lookup returns CDR1 WSHSY and CDR2 SAAADI. The CDR3 covers 14 residues. V was pared by 0 bases and J by 12 bases, with 7 bases of the junction left unmatched. Primers included in the PCR were 60 Vbeta and 13 Jbeta primers. Clones were sequenced by immunoSEQ multiplex PCR, and TCRdb holds only the in-frame ones, with some missing. The sample includes about 150,000 clones, 60% to 80% of them seen just once. This chain links TRBV10-2 with TRBJ2-1; 8 bases line up with TRBD2. What was sequenced was PBMCs. This receptor was obtained from a man aged 18 to 29 in good health and CMV-seropositive. The CDR3 reads CASSESQTSDGQFF. The CDR3 DNA reads as TGCGCCAGCAGTGAGTCTCAGACTAGCGACGGGCAGTTCTTC.